This TCR beta chain was observed in a study of T cells after yellow fever vaccination. General study findings and limits: In post-booster samples, most primary-vaccination clones reappeared (about 97% CD4, 70% to 90% CD8). Bulk-population clonotypes that are abundant could appear as contaminants in FACS-sorted repertoires. Peak timing came faster in the weaker secondary response, day 5 versus 15.

Conversion of TCR transcripts into cDNA relied on 5'RACE template switching, which added a universal primer site and UMIs. TCRdb re-called the 5' RACE reads with MiXCR, one entry per CDR3 protein. The table has roughly 260,000 distinct CDR3 sequences, approximately 12% seen once. This clonotype was seen repeatedly, ten times or more. Antigen specificity is unknown. This CDR3 region has 12 residues. The germline V and J ends were trimmed by 5 bases and 6 bases, with 7 bases remaining between them. The sequences come from CD4+ T cells sorted from PBMCs, collected 45 days after the yellow fever booster vaccination. The genes are TRBV12-3 or TRBV12-4 and TRBJ2-2; the D is unclear. The sequence was obtained from a man aged 30 to 45 who received the YFV17D yellow fever vaccine. CDR3 region: CASSLSAGELFF. CDR3 nucleotides: TGTGCCAGCAGTCTAAGCGCCGGGGAGCTGTTTTTT.